The subject of this entry is one T cell receptor (beta chain). What it binds is unknown. These data come from a study of CD8 T cells in ankylosing spondylitis. Study conclusions and caveats: The authors reported significant enrichment of disease-linked clones in matched ankylosing spondylitis synovial fluid. Researchers report that disease-linked clones proved CD8+ and relatively rare in peripheral blood. Within ankylosing spondylitis blood, a TCR beta motif made up of several highly homologous variants appeared to be characteristic.

The authors made TCR beta libraries by quantitative 5'-RACE with molecular barcodes. TCRdb fed the 5' RACE reads into MiXCR, producing one record per CDR3 protein. The sample has over 600,000 distinct CDR3 sequences, roughly 20% seen once. The CDR3 runs to 14 residues. Per germline, CDR1 LNHNV and CDR2 YYDKDF (reference sequence). V lost 7 bases, J lost 6 bases, and 15 bases lay in between. The chain is built from TRBV15 and TRBJ1-4; D perhaps matches TRBD1 (5 bases). Input material: blood, either unsorted or a sorted T cell fraction (not recorded which). The sequence was collected from a male donor with ankylosing spondylitis. CDR3 DNA: TGTGCCACCACCATCGGGGGGTGGGATGAAAAACTGTTTTTT. Translated: CATTIGGWDEKLFF.